A selection of T cell receptor beta chains follows, all from one sample in a study of T cells in Graves' hyperthyroidism and ophthalmopathy. TCRdb reprocessed the multiplex PCR reads with MiXCR, giving one entry per CDR3 protein. The repertoire consists of about 600,000 distinct CDR3 sequences, with around 15% occurring once and the leading ten covering less than 3.5%. Sequencing input: blood. All receptors come from a woman aged 40 to 49 with Graves' ophthalmopathy. Both conserved end residues are trimmed from each CDR3.

v_call cdr3_aa
TRBV12-3/TRBV12-4 ASSVAGQTGYGYT
TRBV7-8 ASSLAQGRLTEAF
TRBV20-1 SARRGLAGSYEQY
TRBV2 ASSETTGHNSPLH
TRBV7-9 ASSLGAGEKLF
TRBV7-8 ASSLTPLAGITDTQY
TRBV27 ASSPRVLNPPGRNIQY
TRBV29-1 SVESGTGWETQY
TRBV6-1 ASPPADRYFLGEQF
TRBV6-2/TRBV6-3 ASRTGFGTLGANVLT
TRBV12-3/TRBV12-4 ASSFRRGLADNEQF
TRBV12-3/TRBV12-4 ASSLGLADYEQF
TRBV15 ATSRDPHEQY
TRBV7-3 ASSQTEDSDEQF
TRBV6-2/TRBV6-3 ASSYSKLTGGILAKNIQY
TRBV6-2/TRBV6-3 ASSGDSGRPPPDTQY
TRBV10-3 AISEYGERTDTQY
TRBV30 AWSSGESSYNEQF
TRBV12-3/TRBV12-4 ASRPTGTGVGNTIY
TRBV7-3 ASSQRAGRVDTQY
TRBV28 ASTPPYGKTSTDTQY
TRBV11-2 ASSARVGLNTEAF
TRBV20-1 SARARAHYGYT
TRBV6-2/TRBV6-3 ASSYSGQGHTGELF
TRBV28 ASKRLAGGTDTQY
TRBV7-6 ASSQQGRQETQY
TRBV29-1 SVAPPGGGETQY